This TCR beta chain was recorded in a study of blood T cell repertoires in COVID-19 (dated by TCRdb to 2020 to 2021). In terms of the full investigation: Samples covering the acute and convalescent phases of COVID-19 were provided by collaborators in the United States, Italy and Spain. The material from the prospective study consisted of cDNA or gDNA derived from T cells, B-cell-depleted T cells, or PBMCs. The dataset comprised deeply sampled blood TCRbeta repertoires from subjects exposed to, actively infected with, or recovered from COVID-19. A freely available public database, intended as a resource for researchers studying the immune response to SARS-CoV-2, is where the repertoires were released. The samples were drawn from the first 160 participants of the ongoing ImmuneRACE study and from under 1,500 subjects provided by 6 global collaborators. The sample metadata nearly always contained a de-identified subject ID, COVID-19 status, age in years and sex. Where HLA class I and class II types were available, the types were taken from metadata supplied by the sample provider, not from assay-based typing. The research as a whole found: Clinical and demographic metadata were provided uncurated, with the amount varying by source and participant.

Trimming costs V 2 bases and J 8 bases, and their ends lie 12 bases apart. According to the germline V gene (reference sequence), CDR1 reads MNHNY and CDR2 reads SVGAGI. From its cysteine to its phenylalanine, the CDR3 spans 13 amino acids. Solely the CDR3 DNA is kept, with 39 bases framed from the first base. TCRbeta CDR3 regions were amplified from genomic DNA using the immunoSEQ Assay, a bias-controlled multiplex PCR. As for how the authors treated the data: The number of nucleated cells in each sample was estimated from the amplification of reference gene primers within the assay. To quantify the absolute abundance of each unique TCRbeta CDR3 rearrangement, sequence reads were collapsed and filtered. For each sample, productive Simpson clonality was calculated as the square root of Simpson's diversity index across productive rearrangements. As stored in TCRdb, this immuneACCESS dataset retains in-frame rearrangements with V and J assigned. A fraction of the clones does not appear; measured against another copy, unresolved V genes explain less than half of the discrepancy, and the remainder lacks a known reason. The V and J calls and clone size come from that table; D and trimming were worked out from the DNA. In all, the sample holds about 220,000 clones, and roughly 81% of those were seen once. The ten largest account for 2.9% of the sample.

This clone was recorded only once. Which antigen it targets is not known. Nothing much larger sits one base from this clone, and base qualities are not available. Samples from volunteer blood donors who had recovered from COVID-19 were contributed by a second Seattle source. Each collaborating institution followed its own protocols to collect whole blood in K2EDTA tubes. For TCRbeta analysis, collaborators shipped samples as frozen whole blood, isolated PBMCs, or DNA extracted from either of those sample types. The receptor comes from a man aged 50-59 years who had recovered from COVID-19. Material: peripheral blood. Recombination connected TRBV6-6 to TRBJ1-1; no D gene call is confident. CDR3 loop: CASSYGREGEAFF. The DNA sequence is TGTGCCAGCAGTTACGGGAGGGAGGGAGAAGCTTTCTTT.